This T cell receptor (beta chain) was found in a study of T cell responses to AZD1222 COVID-19 vaccine. A remark on this clone: What it binds is unknown.

Findings and limits, study-wide: Vaccination with two AZD1222 doses was followed by a rise in Spike-specific TCR breadth and depth. It should be noted that donors were predominantly white British and more often female, and clonal diversity was possibly underestimated.

The CDR3 contains 15 residues. Trimming cost V 0 bases and J 2 bases, with 10 bases left between them. CDR1 is SGHRS and CDR2 is YFSETQ in the germline V gene. Data came from immunoSEQ multiplex PCR; TCRdb stores just in-frame clones and leaves some out. The data contain under 200,000 clones, 90% to 95% of them singletons. The receptor's source is an adult in good health. The chain joins TRBV5-1 to TRBJ2-3; D tentatively fits TRBD1 or TRBD2 (5 bases each). Sequenced here: peripheral blood, sampled on day 0 of AZD1222 vaccination. CDR3 coding DNA: TGCGCCAGCAGCTTGGGGGACGGGGCCACAGATACGCAGTATTTT. It translates to CASSLGDGATDTQYF.